The present entry profiles one TCR beta chain with its context. The clone's antigen remains unknown. The sample holds no much larger clone one base away, and base qualities are not on file. The immunoSEQ hsTCRB v3.0 assay was used at survey level resolution for TRB variable region sequencing. TRB sequencing targeted a depth of about 40,000-55,000 T-cell genomes per sample. TRB libraries were pooled and sequenced on an Illumina MiSeq using a v3 150-cycle kit. As for the original processing: Repertoire analysis was run in R within a reproducible Nextflow workflow that covered QC, data transformation and analysis. LymphoSeq2, an R package for AIRR-Seq data exploration, was used to implement custom analyses. A handful of samples that produced fewer than 5000 total TRB sequences were removed, so some 190 HIV repertoires were analyzed. Of the roughly 190 retained HIV repertoires, 55 to 60 were collected before and more than 120 after ART initiation. Each repertoire was downsampled to 5000 TRB nucleotide sequences, and summary statistics were averaged across 100 downsampling iterations. TRB sequences were retained for analysis only if CDR3 regions of at least seven amino acids were present. Diversity was measured with a Shannon entropy-derived clonality score and the Gini coefficient. In the repertoire networks, any two of the top 5000 CDR3 amino acid sequences were connected whenever the two sequences differed by an edit distance of one. GLIPH2 predicted antigen specificity groups and MHC restriction for TRB CDR3 amino acid sequences. Known CMV, EBV, HIV or tissue antigen associations were flagged by matching CDR3 amino acid sequences against VDJdb and McPAS-TCR. Pre-ART, post-ART and control groups were compared with Wilcoxon signed-rank tests and Holm-Bonferroni correction. Sourced from immuneACCESS, this table was stored by TCRdb with only in-frame sequences that have V and J called. A share of the clones is absent; for the studies checked, an unresolved V gene accounts for under half, and the remainder has no known explanation. The V and J calls and clone size are taken from that table; D and trimming were inferred from the DNA. The sample profile shows 20,000 to 25,000 clones; approximately 88% of them were found once. The ten largest clones represent approximately 8.2% of the sample.

The entry originates in a study of long-term antiretroviral therapy in people with HIV (dated by TCRdb to between 2021 and 2024). For context, the study as a whole: The earliest samples were collected roughly a decade before the 2015 WHO recommendation for immediate ART, at a time when ART was usually postponed until CD4 counts fell. A retrospective serial study tested whether changes in peripheral blood TRB repertoire composition and diversity were associated with ART initiation and durable HIV suppression. The cohort contributed over 150 cryopreserved PBMC samples from 30 adults with confirmed HIV infection, collected serially over a mean of 6 years (range 1-12). No cross-contamination during QIAcube processing was shown when test extractions of a monoclonal T-cell line were performed alongside a few dozen polyclonal samples. About 35% of the 30 participants with HIV were female. General study outcomes and caveats: Because cell numbers in pre-ART samples were limited, unsorted PBMC were profiled instead of sorted CD4+ and CD8+ T cells. Inferences about post-ART repertoire changes were limited because no data were available on ART adherence, viral resistance or therapy changes. HIV repertoires had narrower CDR3 length ranges than controls, and the network structure suggested an antigen-experienced repertoire that shifted only slightly toward naive after ART. Starting ART was linked to a significant rise in TRB diversity, yet even with long-term ART the diversity remained significantly lower than in transplant donor controls. Since PBMC availability was limited, sequencing covered only the TCR beta chain, with no alpha chain pairing. At every time point, the repertoire was dominated by expanded TRB clones first identified before ART initiation, although this dominance fluctuated and, in many PLHIV, declined after ART. The samples span the years 2004 to 2017, and the ART regimens used at that time may not be as effective as current regimens.

V is cut back by 3 bases and J by 5 bases, with 5 bases in the junction unmatched. The CDR3 spans 14 residues, from the cysteine through the phenylalanine. Just the 42-base CDR3 DNA is kept, in frame starting at base 1. Sequences LGHNA (CDR1) and YSLEER (CDR2) are obtained from the germline V gene. Participants were included only if at least one PBMC sample before ART initiation and at least two post-ART samples were available. All participants with HIV were treated in the United States of America. Before DNA extraction, cryopreserved samples containing roughly 0.9-11 million PBMC were thawed and washed. At the time of the earliest PBMC sample, participants with HIV were aged between about 20 and 54 years. PBMC samples from each participant spanned 1-4 timepoints before ART initiation and 2-8 timepoints after ART initiation, with a median of 7 samples. For every participant, serial HIV viral load, CD4+ T-cell count, ART history and demographic data were obtained. Using a Qiagen kit on a QIAcube, genomic DNA was extracted from unsorted PBMC, with samples processed in batches of 12.

This material consisted of unsorted PBMCs, taken 1.2 years after starting antiretroviral therapy. In this chain, TRBV4-3 is recombined with TRBJ1-1, and 8 junction bases match TRBD1. This TCR was recovered from a woman in her thirties or forties with HIV. The CDR3: CASSHNRGTTEAFF. Here is the DNA: TGCGCCAGCAGCCACAACAGGGGGACTACTGAAGCTTTCTTT.